These T cell receptor beta chains were read from a single sample in a study of cytomegalovirus exposure and HLA in healthy donors. Some clones are missing from TCRdb's copy, which holds only in-frame ones; the method was immunoSEQ multiplex PCR. The sample yields 90,000 to 120,000 clones, roughly 73% seen once. The source material was PBMCs. These receptors were collected from a man aged 25 to 45 in good health and CMV-seronegative. CDR3s include the opening cysteine and the closing phenylalanine or tryptophan. Each record gives: V gene, J gene, clone size, D gene, CDR3 protein, CDR3 DNA. D genes are given only for firm matches. Clone size is stated in some rows and not others, as once, few, many or a class when expanded.

v_call: TRBV7-9
j_call: TRBJ1-6
clone_size: NA
d_call: TRBD1
cdr3_aa: CASSLARTGSYNSPLHF
cdr3_nt: TGTGCCAGCAGCTTAGCGCGGACAGGCTCCTATAATTCACCCCTCCACTTT

v_call: TRBV10-3
j_call: TRBJ2-7
clone_size: NA
d_call: TRBD1
cdr3_aa: CAISESGTAPYEQYF
cdr3_nt: TGTGCCATCAGTGAGTCTGGGACAGCTCCCTACGAGCAGTACTTC

v_call: TRBV28
j_call: TRBJ1-4
clone_size: once
d_call: NA
cdr3_aa: CASSSGSNGEKLFF
cdr3_nt: TGTGCCAGCAGTTCCGGGTCGAATGGTGAAAAACTGTTTTTT

v_call: TRBV7-9
j_call: TRBJ1-6
clone_size: NA
d_call: TRBD1
cdr3_aa: CASSLGTGANSPLHF
cdr3_nt: TGTGCCAGCAGCTTAGGGACAGGGGCAAATTCACCCCTCCACTTT

v_call: TRBV6-5
j_call: TRBJ1-1
clone_size: NA
d_call: TRBD1
cdr3_aa: CATHFTGATEAFF
cdr3_nt: TGTGCCACCCACTTTACAGGGGCCACTGAAGCTTTCTTT

v_call: TRBV18
j_call: TRBJ2-2
clone_size: once
d_call: NA
cdr3_aa: CASSPSSRLGELFF
cdr3_nt: TGTGCCAGCTCACCCTCGTCCAGACTCGGGGAGCTGTTTTTT

v_call: TRBV10-3
j_call: TRBJ2-7
clone_size: NA
d_call: TRBD2
cdr3_aa: CAISETTSGMEQYF
cdr3_nt: TGTGCCATCAGTGAAACGACTAGCGGGATGGAGCAGTACTTC

v_call: TRBV9
j_call: TRBJ2-1
clone_size: once
d_call: NA
cdr3_aa: CASQQGSYNEQFF
cdr3_nt: TGTGCCAGCCAACAGGGTTCCTACAATGAGCAGTTCTTC

v_call: TRBV6-4
j_call: TRBJ1-5
clone_size: NA
d_call: NA
cdr3_aa: CASSDSVRTQHF
cdr3_nt: TGTGCCAGCAGTGACTCGGTGCGGACCCAGCATTTT

v_call: TRBV28
j_call: TRBJ1-2
clone_size: once
d_call: NA
cdr3_aa: CASSFLLGAGYTF
cdr3_nt: TGTGCCAGCAGTTTTCTCTTGGGGGCAGGCTACACCTTC

v_call: TRBV4-1
j_call: TRBJ1-4
clone_size: few
d_call: TRBD1
cdr3_aa: CASSQGQGTYNEKLFF
cdr3_nt: TGCGCCAGCAGCCAGGGACAGGGGACTTATAATGAAAAACTGTTTTTT

v_call: TRBV6-5
j_call: TRBJ1-6
clone_size: NA
d_call: TRBD1
cdr3_aa: CASTPQGAYNSPLHF
cdr3_nt: TGTGCCAGCACCCCCCAGGGGGCCTATAATTCACCCCTCCACTTT

v_call: TRBV15
j_call: TRBJ2-3
clone_size: NA
d_call: TRBD2
cdr3_aa: CATSGGLAGDDTQYF
cdr3_nt: TGTGCCACCAGCGGAGGACTAGCGGGGGATGATACGCAGTATTTT

v_call: TRBV28
j_call: TRBJ1-5
clone_size: NA
d_call: NA
cdr3_aa: CASSSPGTNQPQHF
cdr3_nt: TGTGCCAGCAGTTCCCCAGGGACTAATCAGCCCCAGCATTTT

v_call: TRBV9
j_call: TRBJ2-5
clone_size: NA
d_call: TRBD1
cdr3_aa: CASSPRGQGGETQYF
cdr3_nt: TGTGCCAGCAGCCCTCGGGGACAGGGGGGGGAGACCCAGTACTTC